This TCR beta chain was obtained from a study of blood T cell repertoires in COVID-19. Study context: Samples came from the United States, Italy and Spain, spanning acute and convalescent COVID-19. Sources were T cells, B-cell-depleted T cells, or PBMCs; the material itself was cDNA or gDNA.

In the authors' workflow: Nucleated cell counts were estimated from reference gene primer amplification. TCRdb keeps only in-frame clones here, not all; method: immunoSEQ multiplex PCR. V and J calls plus clone size are reproduced from that table; the DNA served to infer D and trimming. The sample holds about 150,000 clones, under 85% seen once. This CDR3 has 12 amino acids. V shed 2 bases and J shed 7 bases, with 6 bases lying between them. In germline, CDR1 is SGDLS, CDR2 YYNGEE. The clonotype originates from a man aged 50-60 years with active or convalescent COVID-19. The rearrangement joins TRBV9 to TRBJ1-4; D gene uncertain. The sequenced sample consisted of peripheral blood. This chain's CDR3 is CASSVSGEKLFF. The CDR3 coding sequence is TGTGCCAGCAGCGTTTCAGGTGAAAAACTGTTTTTT.